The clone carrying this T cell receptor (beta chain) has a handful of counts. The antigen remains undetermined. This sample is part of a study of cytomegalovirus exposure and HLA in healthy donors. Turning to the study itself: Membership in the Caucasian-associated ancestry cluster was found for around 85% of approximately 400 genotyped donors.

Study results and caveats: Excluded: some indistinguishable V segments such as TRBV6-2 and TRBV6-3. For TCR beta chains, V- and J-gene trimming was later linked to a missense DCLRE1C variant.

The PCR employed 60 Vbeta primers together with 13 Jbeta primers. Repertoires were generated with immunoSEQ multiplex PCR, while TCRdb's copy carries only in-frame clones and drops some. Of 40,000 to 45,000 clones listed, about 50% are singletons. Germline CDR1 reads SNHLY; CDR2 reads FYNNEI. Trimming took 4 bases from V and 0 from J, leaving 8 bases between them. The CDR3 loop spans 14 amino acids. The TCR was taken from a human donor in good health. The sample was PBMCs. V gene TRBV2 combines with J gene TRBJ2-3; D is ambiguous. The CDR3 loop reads CASSGALSTDTQYF. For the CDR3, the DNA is TGTGCCAGCAGTGGGGCCCTAAGCACAGATACGCAGTATTTT.